This T cell receptor beta chain stems from a study of graft-versus-host responses after intestinal transplantation. The table lists this clone with a count of one. Its matching antigen is unknown. Notes on the study in general: Some patients had graft-donor T cell macrochimerism, and their allografts showed high graft-versus-host to host-versus-graft clonal ratios.

Sequencing used immunoSEQ multiplex PCR; TCRdb keeps in-frame clones, though not all of them. Among 35,000 to 45,000 clones listed, 93% were seen once. V shed 4 bases and J 1 base; nucleotides not matched to a gene: 3. The CDR3 is 16 residues long. CDR1 MNHEY and CDR2 SMNVEV come from the germline V gene (reference sequence). The chain has TRBV27 and TRBJ2-7; TRBD2 matches 14 bases. This specimen consisted of PBMCs, obtained nearly 750 days after intestinal transplantation. The TCR was taken from a human patient who received an intestinal transplant, so some T cells may come from the graft donor. The CDR3 is CASSSGTSGSSYEQYF. The CDR3 bases are TGTGCCAGCAGTTCCGGGACTAGCGGGAGTTCCTACGAGCAGTACTTC.